The TCR beta chain described here comes from a study of response to subunit inactivated influenza vaccine. TCRdb re-called the RT-PCR reads with MiXCR, one entry per CDR3 protein. The top ten hold roughly a tenth of the sample, which has 530,000 or so distinct CDR3 sequences, approximately 12% seen once. Whole-study findings and limits: Seasonal influenza vaccination, on each occasion, was suggested by the authors to recruit few new T cells.

Details on this clonotype: Its antigen is undetermined.

V was pared by 3 bases and J by 5 bases, with 4 bases between. The CDR3 extends over 11 amino acids. The germline V gene encodes CDR1 SGHRS and CDR2 YFSETQ. The TCR sequence derives from a man aged 45-65 years who received an inactivated influenza vaccine. Specimen: PBMCs from blood, collected on the day of vaccination. The V gene is TRBV5-1, the J gene TRBJ2-3; D gene ambiguous. Written as DNA, the CDR3 is TGCGCCAGCAGCTCAGAAGATACGCAGTATTTT. This translates into CASSSEDTQYF.